These 30 T cell receptor beta chains were all obtained from the same sample, sequenced in a study of radiation and T cells in renal cell carcinoma. Some clones are missing from TCRdb's copy, which holds only in-frame ones; the method was immunoSEQ multiplex PCR. The table has about 59,000 clones, 65% to 85% seen once. As to time point: baseline pretreatment blood. Treatment given: 15 Gy SBRT to primary tumor, nephrectomy 4 weeks later. The sequenced sample was blood, obtained from a patient whose treatment included radiotherapy and nephrectomy. The receptors were sampled from a man aged 55 to 70 with renal cell carcinoma.

This rearrangement joins TRBV6-5 to TRBJ1-4, with unresolved D. The germline gives CDR1 MNHEY, CDR2 SVGAGI. The CDR3 extends over 14 amino acids. Trimming took off 6 bases at V and 7 bases at J, with 15 bases between the two ends. The CDR3 reads CASRERGFGEKLFF. The CDR3 nucleotides read TGTGCCAGCAGAGAAAGAGGTTTCGGTGAAAAACTGTTTTTT.

V and J are TRBV6-6 and TRBJ2-2, with D maybe TRBD2 (5 bases). The CDR3 contains 16 residues. The germline V and J ends were trimmed by 6 bases and 6 bases, with 20 bases remaining between them. CDR1 and CDR2 (germline): MNHNY, SVGAGI (reference sequence). CDR3 amino acids: CASRRALGDGAGELFF. The CDR3 region has the DNA TGTGCCAGCAGACGGGCGCTCGGAGACGGGGCCGGGGAGCTGTTTTTT.

The chain uses TRBV7-8 and TRBJ1-2, with D possibly being TRBD1 (5 bases). Germline V gene sequence: CDR1 SGHVS, CDR2 FQNEAQ. This CDR3 region has 14 residues. V dropped 1 base and J dropped 7 bases, with 13 bases sitting between them. The CDR3 protein is CASSLGRQGRGYTF. The DNA for the CDR3 is TGTGCCAGCAGCTTAGGGCGGCAGGGACGTGGCTACACCTTC.

The sample holds one count of this clone. This rearrangement joins TRBV7-9 to TRBJ1-1; maybe TRBD1 (6 bases). V was shortened by 5 bases and J by 4 bases, with 14 bases between the two germline ends. The CDR3 extends over 14 amino acids. The V gene's germline CDR1 is SEHNR and CDR2 FQNEAQ (reference sequence). In DNA, the CDR3 is TGTGCCAGCAGCCGGCCAGGGGTCGGCACTGAAGCTTTCTTT. Translating it yields CASSRPGVGTEAFF.

The chain couples TRBV4-3 to TRBJ1-4; possible D gene TRBD1, 5 bases. Germline values: CDR1 LGHNA, CDR2 YSLEER. Deletions cut 0 bases from V and 11 bases from J, with 16 bases between. The CDR3 totals 15 residues. Written as DNA, the CDR3 is TGCGCCAGCAGCCAAGAATCCAGGAATGGGGGGAAACTGTTTTTT. This codes for CASSQESRNGGKLFF.

The rearrangement joins TRBV4-2 to TRBJ2-2; TRBD2 matches 9 bases. The V gene end was trimmed by 4 bases and the J gene end by 6 bases; junction bases not matched to a gene: 9. Looked up from germline, CDR1 is LGHNA and CDR2 is YNFKEQ. The CDR3 covers 16 residues. This CDR3 is CASSRDAGGPSGELFF. Written as DNA, the CDR3 is TGTGCCAGCAGCCGAGATGCGGGAGGGCCTTCCGGGGAGCTGTTTTTT.

The chain couples TRBV6-5 to TRBJ1-2, with 7 bases identical to TRBD1. The V gene's germline CDR1 is MNHEY and CDR2 SVGAGI. After removal of 2 bases from V and 6 bases from J, the junction contained 3 bases not matched to a gene. The CDR3 runs to 13 residues. The DNA for the CDR3 is TGTGCCAGCAGTTACCATGACAGGGATGGCTACACCTTC. It yields the protein CASSYHDRDGYTF.

The rearrangement uses TRBV18 and TRBJ1-2; 9 bases map to TRBD1. Germline loops: CDR1 KGHSH, CDR2 LQKENI. Trimming at V came to 0 bases and at J to 6 bases, leaving 8 bases not matched to a gene. The CDR3 has 16 amino acids. In nucleotides, the CDR3 is TGTGCCAGCTCACCACCGGTCACAGGGGGCGCGGATGGCTACACCTTC. Its translation: CASSPPVTGGADGYTF.

V and J are TRBV19 and TRBJ2-1; 14 bases are a match to TRBD2. The germline V gene encodes CDR1 LNHDA and CDR2 SQIVND (reference sequence). The V segment lost 6 bases and the J segment 9 bases; nucleotides outside the gene matches: 7. The CDR3 runs to 15 residues. The CDR3 here is CASRGTSGSQSEQFF. CDR3 nucleotides: TGTGCCAGTAGAGGGACTAGCGGGAGTCAGAGTGAGCAGTTCTTC.

The V call is TRBV7-8, the J call TRBJ2-2; D is unresolved. Germline V CDR1 and CDR2: SGHVS, FQNEAQ. The CDR3 length is 15 residues. Trimming removed 1 base from V and 4 bases from J, with 10 bases in between. In DNA form, the CDR3 reads TGTGCCAGCAGCTTAGAGAGTAGAGTCACCGGGGAGCTGTTTTTT. It translates to CASSLESRVTGELFF.

This clone was detected a few times. The rearrangement uses TRBV19 and TRBJ1-5, with D uncertain. Germline CDR1 and CDR2: LNHDA and SQIVND (reference sequence). Trimming left V 3 bases short and J 4 bases short, with 13 bases between. The length of the CDR3 is 15 residues. In DNA, the CDR3 is TGTGCCAGTAGTATTTTGTACACAAGAAATCAGCCCCAGCATTTT. Encoded protein: CASSILYTRNQPQHF.

The DNA for the CDR3 is TGCGCCAGCAGCCAGGACGGGACGAGCTCTGGGGCCAACGTCCTGACTTTC. It codes for CASSQDGTSSGANVLTF. The chain couples TRBV4-3 to TRBJ2-6; perhaps D is TRBD1 or TRBD2 (5 bases each). The CDR3 has 17 residues. Germline V gives CDR1 LGHNA, CDR2 YSLEER. The V end was cut by 3 bases, the J end by 0 bases, with 12 bases between.

The chain recombines TRBV7-2 with TRBJ2-3, with 10 nucleotides matching TRBD2. Germline-derived CDR1 and CDR2 are SGHTA and FQGNSA. With 6 bases clipped from V and 3 bases from J, the junction kept 9 bases outside the gene matches. The CDR3 runs to 16 residues. The CDR3 DNA is TGTGCCAGCAGGGTTGGGCTAGCGGGGGTTACAGATACGCAGTATTTT. Encoded protein: CASRVGLAGVTDTQYF. The whole variable domain, filled in from reference TRBV7-2 and TRBJ2-3, reads GAGVSQSPSNKVTEKGKDVELRCDPISGHTALYWYRQSLGQGLEFLIYFQGNSAPDKSGLPSDRFSAERTGGSVSTLTIQRTQQEDSAVYLCASRVGLAGVTDTQYFGPGTRLTVL.

This chain connects TRBV29-1 to TRBJ1-2; TRBD1 might be the D (5 bases). V was clipped by 3 bases and J by 4 bases, with 27 bases between them. Germline V lookup: CDR1 SQVTM, CDR2 ANQGSEA. CDR3 length: 18 residues. The CDR3: CSVEEYVGRARYLYGYTF. CDR3 DNA: TGCAGCGTTGAGGAGTATGTGGGCAGGGCTCGTTACCTCTATGGCTACACCTTC.

J is TRBJ2-2 and V is TRBV29-1, with unresolved D. The CDR3 consists of 11 residues. Germline CDR1 SQVTM, CDR2 ANQGSEA. Trimming left V 4 bases short and J 1 base short, with 1 base between. CDR3 residues: CSVGNTGELFF. CDR3 nucleotide sequence: TGCAGCGTTGGGAACACCGGGGAGCTGTTTTTT.

About this clone: Since no conserved phenylalanine or tryptophan closes the CDR3, a read error is the likely cause. V usage is TRBV7-2 and J usage is TRBJ1-2, with D unresolved. The CDR3 is 15 residues long. The V end was cut by 0 bases, the J end by 5 bases, with 13 bases between. In germline, CDR1 is SGHTA, CDR2 FQGNSA. The CDR3 DNA reads TGTGCCAGCAGCTTAGCTTGGGTCGAAGCGTATGGCTACACCCTC. It is translated as CASSLAWVEAYGYTL.

The CDR3 spells CASRIDRGNEKLFF. In DNA, the CDR3 is TGCGCCAGCAGAATCGACAGGGGGAATGAAAAACTGTTTTTT. The rearrangement uses TRBV5-1 and TRBJ1-4, with 9 bases matching TRBD1. The CDR3 consists of 14 residues. The germline gives CDR1 SGHRS, CDR2 YFSETQ. Trimming took 5 bases from V and 5 from J; bases not matched to a gene: 4.

V and J are TRBV11-2 and TRBJ2-7; 7 nucleotides align to TRBD1. From germline, CDR1 is SGHAT and CDR2 FQNNGV. V gave up 5 bases and J gave up 2 bases; unmatched junction bases: 9. This CDR3 has 15 amino acids. The CDR3 nucleotides are TGTGCCAGCAGCCACTCCGGACAGGCGACCTACGAGCAGTACGTC. This codes for CASSHSGQATYEQYV.

This clone appeared a single time. CDR3 in amino acids: CASSLDGGDDTEAFF. CDR3 in DNA: TGTGCCAGCAGCTTAGATGGGGGGGATGACACTGAAGCTTTCTTT. The chain joins TRBV11-3 to TRBJ1-1, with a tentative D call TRBD1 (5 bases). CDR1 SGHNT and CDR2 YENEEA come from the germline V gene. Between the trimmed V and J ends, which lost 0 bases and 3 bases, there was a span of 11 bases. There are 15 residues in the CDR3. Variable domain in full (rest from reference TRBV11-3 and TRBJ1-1): EAGVVQSPRYKIIEKKQPVAFWCNPISGHNTLYWYLQNLGQGPELLIRYENEEAVDDSQLPKDRFSAERLKGVDSTLKIQPAELGDSAVYLCASSLDGGDDTEAFFGQGTRLTVV.

The CDR3 is CASRTSGGYEQYF. In DNA form, the CDR3 reads TGTGCCAGCAGAACTAGCGGGGGTTACGAGCAGTACTTC. The chain has TRBV27 and TRBJ2-7; 11 bases align to TRBD2. Germline-derived CDR1 and CDR2 are MNHEY and SMNVEV (reference sequence). The CDR3 loop spans 13 amino acids. Trimming at V came to 6 bases and at J to 4 bases, leaving 2 bases not matched to a gene.

The gene calls are TRBV6-1 and TRBJ1-2; D remains ambiguous. The CDR3 has 15 residues. Per germline, CDR1 MNHNS and CDR2 SASEGT. V was clipped by 1 base and J by 5 bases, with 14 bases between them. The CDR3 spells CASSEVLGELYGYTF. The CDR3 region has the DNA TGTGCCAGCAGTGAAGTACTTGGGGAACTATATGGCTACACCTTC.

The chain uses TRBV9 and TRBJ2-7; 11 positions match TRBD1. This CDR3 has 15 amino acids. V lost 4 bases to trimming and J lost 3 bases; unmatched junction nucleotides: 6. The germline V gene encodes CDR1 SGDLS and CDR2 YYNGEE. CDR3 nucleotides: TGTGCCAGCAGCCCCCGGACAGGGGGCAGCTACGAGCAGTACTTC. Translating gives CASSPRTGGSYEQYF.

This rearrangement joins TRBV10-3 to TRBJ2-3, with 7 bases lining up with TRBD2. The CDR3 consists of 15 residues. V dropped 6 bases and J dropped 4; count of bases not matched to a gene: 10. Germline V gene sequence: CDR1 ENHRY, CDR2 SYGVKD. The CDR3 DNA is TGTGCCATCAGGGGCCTAGCGGAGACGTCAGATACGCAGTATTTT. It codes for CAIRGLAETSDTQYF.

The chain couples TRBV18 to TRBJ1-6, with D perhaps TRBD1 (6 bases). V was pared by 7 bases and J by 13 bases, with 17 bases between. The CDR3 is 13 amino acids. CDR1 and CDR2 from the germline V gene are KGHSH and LQKENI. CDR3 nucleotide sequence: TGTGCCAGCTTCGGGGACATACGCTCTCCCCTCCACTTT. Its protein is CASFGDIRSPLHF.

The chain employs TRBV11-2 and TRBJ2-6; no firm D call. The CDR3 is made up of 13 amino acids. CDR1 is SGHAT, CDR2 FQNNGV, per germline. V was pared by 5 bases and J by 2 bases, with 4 bases between. The CDR3, as DNA: TGTGCCAGCAGCCCCGCTGGGGCCAACGTCCTGACTTTC. Its translation: CASSPAGANVLTF.

To note about this clone: Here the CDR3 omits its conserved ending phenylalanine or tryptophan, so a read error is the likely source. V and J are TRBV14 and TRBJ1-2; D remains ambiguous. Trimming took 6 bases from V and 8 from J, leaving 25 bases between them. The CDR3 has 16 residues. The germline CDR1 and CDR2 sequences are SGHDN and FVKESK. The CDR3 loop is CASRASTGRRDGGYTL. The CDR3 DNA is TGTGCCAGCAGAGCTAGTACCGGGAGACGCGACGGGGGCTACACCCTC.

This clone was detected only a few times. The J gene is TRBJ1-1, the V gene TRBV29-1; D is unresolved. V was cut by 4 bases and J by 3 bases, with 6 bases left in between. Germline V gene lookup returns CDR1 SQVTM and CDR2 ANQGSEA. The CDR3 extends over 11 amino acids. Here the CDR3 DNA reads TGCAGCGTTGGTGGGTACACTGAAGCTTTCTTT. Amino acid sequence: CSVGGYTEAFF.

The chain is built from TRBV27 and TRBJ2-2, with D unclear. The germline V gene encodes CDR1 MNHEY and CDR2 SMNVEV (reference sequence). The V and J ends lost 8 bases and 6 bases respectively, with 13 bases between them. The CDR3 is made up of 13 amino acids. The CDR3 loop reads CASQLNWAGELFF. As DNA, the CDR3 is TGTGCCAGCCAACTAAACTGGGCCGGGGAGCTGTTTTTT.

The genes are TRBV6-4 and TRBJ1-2; a possible D gene is TRBD1 (6 bases). The CDR3 has 14 amino acids. The germline V gene encodes CDR1 MRHNA and CDR2 SNTAGT. The V end lost 4 bases, the J end lost 7 bases, and 16 bases lay between the germline ends. CDR3 residues: CASSVTTGAGGYTF. The CDR3 DNA sequence: TGTGCCAGCAGTGTCACGACGGGGGCGGGTGGCTACACCTTC.

The gene calls are TRBV19 and TRBJ2-5; the match to TRBD2 covers 14 bases. V gave up 4 bases and J gave up 1 base; unmatched junction bases: 5. This CDR3 spans 17 amino acids. The germline V gene has CDR1 LNHDA and CDR2 SQIVND (reference sequence). CDR3 DNA: TGTGCCAGTAGTAACGCGACTAGCGGGGGGGTCCAAGAGACCCAGTACTTC. Translating gives CASSNATSGGVQETQYF.